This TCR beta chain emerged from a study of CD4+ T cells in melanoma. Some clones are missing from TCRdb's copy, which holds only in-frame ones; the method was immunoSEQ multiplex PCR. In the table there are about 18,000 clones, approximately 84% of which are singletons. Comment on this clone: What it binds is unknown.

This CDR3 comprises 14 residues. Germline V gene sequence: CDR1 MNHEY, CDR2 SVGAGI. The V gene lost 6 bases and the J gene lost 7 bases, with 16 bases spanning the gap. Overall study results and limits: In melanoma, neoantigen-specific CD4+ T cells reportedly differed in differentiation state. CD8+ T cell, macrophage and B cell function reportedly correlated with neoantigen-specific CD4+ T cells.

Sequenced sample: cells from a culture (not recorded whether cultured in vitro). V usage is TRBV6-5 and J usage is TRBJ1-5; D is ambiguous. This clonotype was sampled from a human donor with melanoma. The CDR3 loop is CASSRFFGGQPQHF. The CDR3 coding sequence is TGTGCCAGCAGCCGATTCTTCGGTGGACAGCCCCAGCATTTT.